This TCR beta chain is drawn from a study of blood T cell repertoires in COVID-19. Study as a whole: T cells, B-cell-depleted T cells, or PBMCs provided the cDNA or gDNA that served as material.

V was shortened by 1 base and J by 6 bases, with 5 bases between the two germline ends. Germline V gene lookup returns CDR1 KGHSH and CDR2 LQKENI. The CDR3 contains 12 residues. Source study methods: Reference gene primer amplification yielded estimated nucleated cell counts. Clones were sequenced by immunoSEQ multiplex PCR, and TCRdb holds only the in-frame ones, with some missing. V, J and clone size are taken as reported in that table, and D and trimming were inferred from the DNA itself. This table holds 120,000 to 150,000 clones, around 85% found once. Followed longitudinally, the Seattle patients had been enrolled during active infection.

The sample was peripheral blood. The rearrangement joins TRBV18 to TRBJ2-3; no clear D gene. This receptor was identified in a woman aged 60 to 75 with COVID-19, enrolled during active disease. CDR3 region: CASSPLADTQYF. As DNA, the CDR3 is TGTGCCAGCTCACCACTAGCCGATACGCAGTATTTT.